This T cell receptor (beta chain) was observed in a study of early T cells in non-severe SARS-CoV-2 infection. Across the study: Sequencing targeted bulk RNA from unsorted whole blood, leaving chains unpaired. General observations from the study: Matching results from VDJdb favored anti-spike CD8 responses, leaving private and CD4 specificities undetected.

This clonotype has more than one count but fewer than ten. Its antigen is unknown. Molecules of cDNA were individually given unique molecular identifiers that were attached to them. TCRdb called the 5' RACE reads again in MiXCR, with one record for every CDR3 protein. The sample holds fewer than 65,000 distinct CDR3 sequences, roughly 8.7% seen once. This TCR came from an adult who was a healthcare worker with PCR-confirmed SARS-CoV-2 infection or an uninfected control (not recorded which). The sequenced sample was whole blood, obtained at baseline.

This chain's CDR3 is CASSLSGSATYEQYF. CDR3 DNA sequence: TGTGCCAGCAGTTTATCAGGATCAGCGACCTACGAGCAGTACTTC. The chain combines TRBV27 with TRBJ2-7; no firm D call. Between the trimmed V and J ends, which lost 0 bases and 2 bases, there was a span of 11 bases. The CDR3 consists of 15 residues. CDR1 is MNHEY, CDR2 SMNVEV, per germline (reference sequence).